Reported below is one T cell receptor (beta chain). This clone appeared once. Its antigen is currently not known. Nothing much larger sits one base from this clone, and base qualities are not available. This sample is part of a study of lymphopenia after photon versus proton radiotherapy (dated by TCRdb to the late 2010s). About the full investigation: Photon and proton radiation therapy were compared by the study for their immunological effects in patients with gastrointestinal tumors who developed high-grade lymphopenia. The goal of the study was to characterize the differences between the two radiation modalities in how they affect the immune system. The roughly 21 patients in the cohort had gastrointestinal tumors, were treated with either photon or proton therapy, and subsequently developed lymphopenia. General findings and caveats noted by the study authors: Across the cohort, a larger post-nadir drop in TCR diversity was inversely correlated with overall survival time among patients who died. Relative stability during treatment was observed in proton-treated patients, whereas loss of naive T cells and TCR diversity and gain of effector/memory populations were observed in photon-treated patients. After the lymphocyte count nadir, photon-treated repertoires showed oligoclonal expansion, especially of CD8+ Temra cells, which drove the drop in diversity. The survival association was examined only in patients who died, and the authors described better survival with proton therapy as a possibility, not as a demonstrated result.

Library generation was performed with the immunoSEQ multiplex PCR assay. Deep sequencing of rearranged TCR beta loci, alongside multiparametric flow cytometry, was used to profile T cell repertoires. TCRdb took this table from immuneACCESS and kept in-frame rearrangements with V and J called. Such tables lack part of the clones; where checked against another copy, unresolved V genes explain under half of the gap, and the rest is unexplained. The sample table shows around 31,000 clones, and roughly nine tenths are seen once. Of the sample, around 6.7% falls within the top ten clones. The specimen comprised peripheral blood, sampled from a patient treated with proton-based radiotherapy. The TCR was taken from a woman between 65 and 79 years old with pancreatic cancer. Some clones in this sample may be carry-over from other donors' samples.

The CDR3 loop reads CAWTLRGGLNEKLFF. The nucleotides read TGTGCCTGGACCTTACGGGGGGGACTTAATGAAAAACTGTTTTTT. The V and J genes are TRBV30 and TRBJ1-4; the best D guess is TRBD1, with 5 bases matching. The V end loses 4 bases and the J end loses 4 bases, and a stretch of 16 bases separates them. As encoded in the germline V gene (reference sequence), CDR1 is GTSNPN while CDR2 is SVGIG. From the cysteine up to the phenylalanine, the CDR3 has a length of 15 residues. The DNA shown is the 45-base CDR3, in frame from base 1.